A selection of T cell receptor beta chains follows, all from one sample in a study of blood T cell repertoires in COVID-19. This table comes from immunoSEQ multiplex PCR, and its TCRdb copy is limited to in-frame clones, with some not included. Of 300,000 to 450,000 clones in the sample, over 75% were seen once. What was sequenced was PBMCs or T cells enriched from blood (not recorded which). All receptors come from a man between 25 and 39 years old who had recovered from COVID-19. The CDR3 runs from the conserved cysteine through the conserved F or W. Fields, in order: J gene, V gene, D gene, clone size, CDR3 DNA, CDR3 protein. The D gene is left open where the match is weak. Size values are once, few and many counts, or a class for expanded clones, and some rows have none.

J gene: TRBJ1-1; V gene: TRBV12-3/TRBV12-4; D gene: .; clone size: .; CDR3 DNA: TGTGCCAGCAGACTGACAGGCCAAGCTTTCTTT; CDR3 protein: CASRLTGQAFF
J gene: TRBJ2-3; V gene: TRBV19; D gene: TRBD2; clone size: .; CDR3 DNA: TGTGCCAGCTTGGCTAGCGGGGGGCTTGGTACGCAGTATTTT; CDR3 protein: CASLASGGLGTQYF
J gene: TRBJ2-3; V gene: TRBV27; D gene: .; clone size: .; CDR3 DNA: TGTGCCAGCAGTTCCGAGGGACTCCGGGCGGTGAAGTATTTT; CDR3 protein: CASSSEGLRAVKYF
J gene: TRBJ1-4; V gene: TRBV3-1/TRBV3-2; D gene: TRBD1; clone size: .; CDR3 DNA: TGTGCCAGCAGCCAAGCAACAGGGGGTAATGAAAAACTGTTTTTT; CDR3 protein: CASSQATGGNEKLFF
J gene: TRBJ1-1; V gene: TRBV2; D gene: TRBD1; clone size: .; CDR3 DNA: TGTGCCAGCAGTGAGGGACAGGGGGCTACAGCTTTCTTT; CDR3 protein: CASSEGQGATAFF
J gene: TRBJ1-6; V gene: TRBV3-1/TRBV3-2; D gene: .; clone size: once; CDR3 DNA: TGTGCCAGCAGCCGGGGGGGTGGTCGTAATAATTCACCCCTCCACTTT; CDR3 protein: CASSRGGGRNNSPLHF
J gene: TRBJ2-3; V gene: TRBV5-1; D gene: .; clone size: .; CDR3 DNA: TGCGCCAGCAGCACCTTAGCATCTAGCACAGATACGCAGTATTTT; CDR3 protein: CASSTLASSTDTQYF
J gene: TRBJ1-3; V gene: TRBV7-9; D gene: .; clone size: .; CDR3 DNA: TGTGCCAGCAGCTCACAGAACGGCCCTGGAAACACCATATATTTT; CDR3 protein: CASSSQNGPGNTIYF
J gene: TRBJ2-5; V gene: TRBV4-2; D gene: TRBD2; clone size: .; CDR3 DNA: TGTGCCAGCAGCCTAAGCGGGGGGGACCAAGAGACCCAGTACTTC; CDR3 protein: CASSLSGGDQETQYF
J gene: TRBJ2-1; V gene: TRBV5-4; D gene: .; clone size: .; CDR3 DNA: TGTGCCAGCAGCTTGGACATGACCCCGACAGGTGAGCAGTTCTTC; CDR3 protein: CASSLDMTPTGEQFF
J gene: TRBJ1-1; V gene: TRBV2; D gene: .; clone size: .; CDR3 DNA: TGTGCCAGCAGTAGCGGACGGGGGAACACTGAAGCTTTCTTT; CDR3 protein: CASSSGRGNTEAFF
J gene: TRBJ1-3; V gene: TRBV19; D gene: .; clone size: once; CDR3 DNA: TGTGCCAGTAGTTCCCCCGGGTGGTACTCTGGAAACACCATATATTTT; CDR3 protein: CASSSPGWYSGNTIYF
J gene: TRBJ2-5; V gene: TRBV5-1; D gene: TRBD1; clone size: .; CDR3 DNA: TGCGCCAGCACCGGACAGGGGGTGGGCCAAGAGACCCAGTACTTC; CDR3 protein: CASTGQGVGQETQYF
J gene: TRBJ1-3; V gene: TRBV5-6; D gene: .; clone size: .; CDR3 DNA: TGTGCCAGCAGACAGGGCGGCTCTGGAAACACCATATATTTT; CDR3 protein: CASRQGGSGNTIYF
J gene: TRBJ2-7; V gene: TRBV10-3; D gene: TRBD1; clone size: .; CDR3 DNA: TGTGCCATCAGTGAGCGAGGACAGGGGTACGAGCAGTACTTC; CDR3 protein: CAISERGQGYEQYF
J gene: TRBJ2-7; V gene: TRBV5-6; D gene: .; clone size: .; CDR3 DNA: TGTGCCAGCAGCTTGGTTAGCTCCTACGAGCAGTACTTC; CDR3 protein: CASSLVSSYEQYF
J gene: TRBJ1-1; V gene: TRBV5-1; D gene: .; clone size: .; CDR3 DNA: TGCGCCAGCAGCTTGGGGTCTCGTCAGCGGAACACTGAAGCTTTCTTT; CDR3 protein: CASSLGSRQRNTEAFF
J gene: TRBJ2-7; V gene: TRBV4-1; D gene: TRBD2; clone size: .; CDR3 DNA: TGCGCCAGCAGCCAAGTAGGGAGGGAACACGAGCAGTACTTC; CDR3 protein: CASSQVGREHEQYF
J gene: TRBJ2-1; V gene: TRBV7-2; D gene: .; clone size: .; CDR3 DNA: TGTGCCAGCAGCGCGGACACTACTGAGCAGTTCTTC; CDR3 protein: CASSADTTEQFF
J gene: TRBJ1-1; V gene: TRBV12-3/TRBV12-4; D gene: .; clone size: .; CDR3 DNA: TGTGCCAGCAGTTTATCTGGCAGGGAAAAAGCTTTCTTT; CDR3 protein: CASSLSGREKAFF
J gene: TRBJ2-1; V gene: TRBV9; D gene: TRBD2; clone size: .; CDR3 DNA: TGTGCCAGCAATCGTTTCCGGGACTACTACAATGAGCAGTTCTTC; CDR3 protein: CASNRFRDYYNEQFF
J gene: TRBJ1-2; V gene: TRBV7-9; D gene: TRBD1; clone size: .; CDR3 DNA: TGTGCCAGCAGCTTAGGGGACAGCGATCCTTATGGCTACACCTTC; CDR3 protein: CASSLGDSDPYGYTF
J gene: TRBJ1-2; V gene: TRBV9; D gene: TRBD1; clone size: few; CDR3 DNA: TGTGCCAGCAGCGCCTCGACAGGGGGCTTTCAGGGCTACACCTTC; CDR3 protein: CASSASTGGFQGYTF
J gene: TRBJ1-2; V gene: TRBV12-3/TRBV12-4; D gene: .; clone size: .; CDR3 DNA: TGTGCCAGCAGCCGTGGTCGGGGGGTGGGCTACACCTTC; CDR3 protein: CASSRGRGVGYTF
J gene: TRBJ2-5; V gene: TRBV6-2/TRBV6-3; D gene: TRBD2; clone size: .; CDR3 DNA: TGTGCCAGCAGTTTCCTAGCGGGGGGAATTTCACAAGAGACCCAGTACTTC; CDR3 protein: CASSFLAGGISQETQYF
J gene: TRBJ2-3; V gene: TRBV6-6; D gene: TRBD2; clone size: .; CDR3 DNA: TGTGCCAGCAGTTACGGTACCGGGACTAGTTTGGATACGCAGTATTTT; CDR3 protein: CASSYGTGTSLDTQYF
J gene: TRBJ1-2; V gene: TRBV3-1/TRBV3-2; D gene: TRBD1; clone size: once; CDR3 DNA: TGTGCCAGCAGTCGGACAGGGGATTTGGATGGCTACACCTTC; CDR3 protein: CASSRTGDLDGYTF
J gene: TRBJ1-5; V gene: TRBV2; D gene: TRBD1; clone size: few; CDR3 DNA: TGTGCCAGCAGTGCAGGGGGACAGCCCCAGCATTTT; CDR3 protein: CASSAGGQPQHF
J gene: TRBJ1-6; V gene: TRBV6-1; D gene: .; clone size: .; CDR3 DNA: TGTGCCAGCAGTGAGTTAACGGGGAGATCACCCCTCCACTTT; CDR3 protein: CASSELTGRSPLHF
J gene: TRBJ1-2; V gene: TRBV27; D gene: TRBD1; clone size: .; CDR3 DNA: TGTGCCAGCAGTTTATCTACAGGGGGCTACTATGGCTACACCTTC; CDR3 protein: CASSLSTGGYYGYTF
J gene: TRBJ1-2; V gene: TRBV5-1; D gene: TRBD1; clone size: .; CDR3 DNA: TGCGCCAGCAGCCACTCTACAGGGGGCGGATATGGCTACACCTTC; CDR3 protein: CASSHSTGGGYGYTF
J gene: TRBJ1-2; V gene: TRBV5-1; D gene: .; clone size: .; CDR3 DNA: TGCGCCAGCAGCCCCGGACAGACCGTGTCCTATGGCTACACCTTC; CDR3 protein: CASSPGQTVSYGYTF
J gene: TRBJ2-1; V gene: TRBV5-1; D gene: TRBD2; clone size: .; CDR3 DNA: TGCGCCAGCAGCTTCACTAGCGGGGGGACCCACCTGTACAATGAGCAGTTCTTC; CDR3 protein: CASSFTSGGTHLYNEQFF
J gene: TRBJ2-7; V gene: TRBV5-4; D gene: .; clone size: .; CDR3 DNA: TGTGCCAGCAATAAAGGGGGGACAGATTCCTACGAGCAGTACTTC; CDR3 protein: CASNKGGTDSYEQYF
J gene: TRBJ1-1; V gene: TRBV27; D gene: .; clone size: few; CDR3 DNA: TGTGCCAGCAGTTTAGAGGGGATTGGAGGGCGCACTGAAGCTTTCTTT; CDR3 protein: CASSLEGIGGRTEAFF
J gene: TRBJ1-3; V gene: TRBV7-2; D gene: .; clone size: .; CDR3 DNA: TGTGCCAGCAGCTCCACCCGGGGAAGTACTGGAAACACCATATATTTT; CDR3 protein: CASSSTRGSTGNTIYF
J gene: TRBJ1-5; V gene: TRBV15; D gene: .; clone size: .; CDR3 DNA: TGTGCCACCAGCAGAGTTCCGAATCAGCCCCAGCATTTT; CDR3 protein: CATSRVPNQPQHF
J gene: TRBJ2-7; V gene: TRBV6-5; D gene: TRBD1; clone size: .; CDR3 DNA: TGTGCCGGAAGGACAGGACTGGCCTACGAGCAGTACTTC; CDR3 protein: CAGRTGLAYEQYF
J gene: TRBJ1-1; V gene: TRBV6-6; D gene: TRBD1; clone size: once; CDR3 DNA: TGTGCCAGCACCTCCGGACAGGGGGTTACTGAAGCTTTCTTT; CDR3 protein: CASTSGQGVTEAFF
J gene: TRBJ2-2; V gene: TRBV4-2; D gene: TRBD2; clone size: few; CDR3 DNA: TGTGCCAGCAGCCAAGAGATGGCTAGCGGGGGATACACCGGGGAGCTGTTTTTT; CDR3 protein: CASSQEMASGGYTGELFF
J gene: TRBJ1-6; V gene: TRBV12-3/TRBV12-4; D gene: .; clone size: few; CDR3 DNA: TGTGCCAGCAATTCGGCACTAAACTCACCCCTCCACTTT; CDR3 protein: CASNSALNSPLHF
J gene: TRBJ2-5; V gene: TRBV4-3; D gene: .; clone size: .; CDR3 DNA: TGCGCCAGCAGCCAAGATAGAGGGAGGCGGTCAGGTAGCGAAGAGACCCAGTACTTC; CDR3 protein: CASSQDRGRRSGSEETQYF
J gene: TRBJ2-2; V gene: TRBV7-8; D gene: TRBD1; clone size: .; CDR3 DNA: TGTGCCAGCAGCGCCCGACAGGGGGGCACCGGGGAGCTGTTTTTT; CDR3 protein: CASSARQGGTGELFF
J gene: TRBJ2-3; V gene: TRBV5-1; D gene: TRBD1; clone size: .; CDR3 DNA: TGCGCCAGCAGCTCATACAGGGGGAGAAGCACAGATACGCAGTATTTT; CDR3 protein: CASSSYRGRSTDTQYF
J gene: TRBJ1-2; V gene: TRBV6-2/TRBV6-3; D gene: TRBD1; clone size: .; CDR3 DNA: TGTGCCAGCAGTACTTACCGGGACAGCCATCTTCGGTATGGCTACACCTTC; CDR3 protein: CASSTYRDSHLRYGYTF
J gene: TRBJ1-2; V gene: TRBV20-1; D gene: .; clone size: .; CDR3 DNA: TGCAGTGCTAGCCTCGGGGATGGCTACACCTTC; CDR3 protein: CSASLGDGYTF
J gene: TRBJ2-2; V gene: TRBV27; D gene: TRBD1; clone size: .; CDR3 DNA: TGTGCCAGCAGTTTCAGGGCCGGGGGGACAGGGCTAAACACCGGGGAGCTGTTTTTT; CDR3 protein: CASSFRAGGTGLNTGELFF
J gene: TRBJ2-7; V gene: TRBV18; D gene: TRBD1; clone size: .; CDR3 DNA: TGTGCCAGCTCCTGGACAGGGTCCTCCTACGAGCAGTACTTC; CDR3 protein: CASSWTGSSYEQYF
J gene: TRBJ2-5; V gene: TRBV6-6; D gene: TRBD2; clone size: once; CDR3 DNA: TGTGCCAGCAGTTACGGACTAGCGGGGGCTTTGGAGACCCAGTACTTC; CDR3 protein: CASSYGLAGALETQYF
J gene: TRBJ2-3; V gene: TRBV12-3/TRBV12-4; D gene: .; clone size: .; CDR3 DNA: TGTGCCAGCAGTCTACTAGTGAGTACGCAGTATTTT; CDR3 protein: CASSLLVSTQYF
J gene: TRBJ1-1; V gene: TRBV20-1; D gene: TRBD1; clone size: .; CDR3 DNA: TGCAGTGCTAGTCGACAGGGAGCAAAAGGAAACACTGAAGCTTTCTTT; CDR3 protein: CSASRQGAKGNTEAFF
J gene: TRBJ1-1; V gene: TRBV29-1; D gene: .; clone size: .; CDR3 DNA: TGCAGCGTTCTACAGGGGAACACTGAAGCTTTCTTT; CDR3 protein: CSVLQGNTEAFF
J gene: TRBJ1-6; V gene: TRBV5-1; D gene: TRBD1; clone size: .; CDR3 DNA: TGCGCCAGCAGCTCAACAGGGGCGCGCTCCTATAATTCACCCCTCCACTTT; CDR3 protein: CASSSTGARSYNSPLHF
J gene: TRBJ1-4; V gene: TRBV5-1; D gene: .; clone size: .; CDR3 DNA: TGCGCCAGCAGCTTGGGGTCGGGGACAACTAATGAAAAACTGTTTTTT; CDR3 protein: CASSLGSGTTNEKLFF
J gene: TRBJ1-2; V gene: TRBV6-2/TRBV6-3; D gene: .; clone size: .; CDR3 DNA: TGTGCCAGCAGCCTCGAACAGAACTATGGCTACACCTTC; CDR3 protein: CASSLEQNYGYTF
J gene: TRBJ1-1; V gene: TRBV30; D gene: .; clone size: .; CDR3 DNA: TGTGCCTGGAGGGACAGACAGAACACTGAAGCTTTCTTT; CDR3 protein: CAWRDRQNTEAFF